Below, 11 T cell receptor beta chains from the same sample are listed, as sequenced in a study of shared clonotypes between healthy human individuals. TCRdb's table, derived via immunoSEQ multiplex PCR, lists solely in-frame clones and lacks some. The sample records about 770,000 clones, 72% being singletons. Source material: memory CD4+ T cells sorted from blood. Noted subset: CD45RA-negative fraction. The receptors stem from a woman aged 30 to 39 in good health.

This clone was picked up one time. Additional DNA sequences in this sample encode the identical CDR3. The chain couples TRBV20-1 to TRBJ1-2; D remains ambiguous. With 1 base removed from V and 4 bases from J, the gap between germline ends came to 4 bases. This CDR3 spans 11 amino acids. CDR1 DFQATT and CDR2 SNEGSKA come from the germline V gene (reference sequence). CDR3 residues: CSARGGYGYTF. The CDR3 DNA reads as TGCAGTGCTAGAGGAGGCTATGGCTACACCTTC.

This chain joins TRBV6-5 and TRBJ2-5, with D perhaps matching TRBD1 or TRBD2 (5 bases each). V gave up 6 bases and J gave up 3 bases, with 17 bases separating them. CDR3 length: 15 residues. The germline V gene encodes CDR1 MNHEY and CDR2 SVGAGI. The CDR3 spells CASRGTATLEETQYF. The CDR3 coding sequence is TGTGCCAGCAGAGGGACCGCCACCCTTGAAGAGACCCAGTACTTC.

The rearrangement uses TRBV5-8 and TRBJ2-2, with 7 bases that match TRBD2. The CDR3 spans 14 residues. Germline loops: CDR1 SGHTS, CDR2 YDEGEE. The J segment lost 5 bases and the V segment lost 4 bases, leaving 5 bases of the junction unmatched. CDR3: CASSRELATGELFF. The CDR3 DNA follows: TGTGCCAGCAGCAGGGAACTAGCGACCGGGGAGCTGTTTTTT.

The V and J genes are TRBV7-2 and TRBJ2-7; 10 bases fit TRBD2. CDR1 and CDR2 (germline): SGHTA, FQGNSA. The V and J ends lost 5 bases and 4 bases, in that order; junction bases with no gene match: 5. The CDR3 has 14 amino acids. This chain's CDR3 is CASSGSGRSYEQYF. In nucleotides, the CDR3 is TGTGCCAGCAGCGGTAGCGGGAGGTCGTACGAGCAGTACTTC.

The CDR3 nucleotides are TGTGCCTGGAGTCATAGCGGGAGAGATACGCAGTATTTT. Its protein is CAWSHSGRDTQYF. The genes are TRBV30 and TRBJ2-3; 9 bases match TRBD2. The CDR3 extends over 13 amino acids. CDR1 and CDR2 from the germline V gene are GTSNPN and SVGIG (reference sequence). V shed 2 bases and J 5 bases; nucleotides not matched to a gene: 2.

This clone showed up just once. The V call is TRBV27, the J call TRBJ2-7, with a weak D call TRBD2 (5 bases). Germline V lookup: CDR1 MNHEY, CDR2 SMNVEV (reference sequence). The length of the CDR3 is 13 residues. The V end lost 5 bases, the J end lost 6 bases, and 14 bases lay between the germline ends. The CDR3 loop reads CASSKFERGEQYF. Written as DNA, the CDR3 is TGTGCCAGCAGTAAATTCGAACGGGGCGAGCAGTACTTC.

The chain joins TRBV18 to TRBJ2-7; D is ambiguous. V dropped 6 bases and J dropped 3 bases, with 12 bases sitting between them. Germline V gene data show CDR1 as KGHSH and CDR2 as LQKENI. The CDR3 has 13 amino acids. The chain's CDR3 is CASSLSVLYEQYF. The CDR3 region has the DNA TGTGCCAGCTCCCTCTCAGTCCTCTACGAGCAGTACTTC. Drawing the rest from reference TRBV18 and TRBJ2-7, the complete variable domain is NAGVMQNPRHLVRRRGQEARLRCSPMKGHSHVYWYRQLPEEGLKFMVYLQKENIIDESGMPKERFSAEFPKEGPSILRIQQVVRGDSAAYFCASSLSVLYEQYFGPGTRLTVT.

The chain uses TRBV27 and TRBJ1-4; D not resolved. Germline CDR1 and CDR2: MNHEY and SMNVEV (reference sequence). CDR3 length equals 17 residues. V was shortened by 1 base and J by 0 bases, with 12 bases between the two germline ends. CDR3 loop: CASSLLGRVATNEKLFF. The CDR3 coding sequence is TGTGCCAGCAGTTTATTAGGACGTGTAGCAACTAATGAAAAACTGTTTTTT.

This rearrangement joins TRBV18 to TRBJ2-7, with D perhaps assigned TRBD1 or TRBD2 (6 bases each). The CDR3 spans 15 residues. The V gene's germline CDR1 is KGHSH and CDR2 LQKENI. The ends were cut back, 0 bases at V and 5 bases at J, with 14 bases in the middle. This chain's CDR3 is CASSPPGGIPHEQYF. The CDR3 region has the DNA TGTGCCAGCTCACCACCAGGGGGGATCCCCCACGAGCAGTACTTC.

The chain combines TRBV9 with TRBJ2-1; weak D call: TRBD2 (6 bases). The CDR3 consists of 16 residues. The germline CDR1 and CDR2 sequences are SGDLS and YYNGEE. Trimming stripped 3 bases from V and 10 bases from J, with 23 bases between. The CDR3 DNA reads as TGTGCCAGCAGCGGGTTTGGGGCGGGAAGCTACAGAGAGCAGTTCTTC. This codes for CASSGFGAGSYREQFF.

This chain connects TRBV15 to TRBJ1-5; no definite D call. The V end lost 5 bases, the J end lost 4 bases, and 9 bases lay between the germline ends. The CDR3 consists of 13 residues. Germline CDR1 reads LNHNV; CDR2 reads YYDKDF (reference sequence). CDR3 sequence (DNA): TGTGCCACCAGCCGGGCTACTAATCAGCCCCAGCATTTT. Translated: CATSRATNQPQHF.